The rows below give T cell receptor beta chains drawn from one sample of a study of CD8 T cells in ankylosing spondylitis. In TCRdb, the 5' RACE reads were re-called with MiXCR into one record per CDR3 protein. The sample lists roughly 240,000 distinct CDR3 sequences, 32% occurring once. What was sequenced was blood, either unsorted or a sorted T cell fraction (not recorded which). The source is a male donor with ankylosing spondylitis or in good health (not recorded which). Each CDR3 is given with its conserved first and last residue. The order of the fields is V gene, D gene, J gene, clone size, CDR3 DNA, CDR3 protein. D genes are given only for firm matches. Clone sizes are given selectively: once, few, many, or a class where the clone is expanded.

TRBV9	TRBD2	TRBJ2-3	NA	TGTGCCAGCGCAATCACCGGGACTAGCGGCGGATGGACGGATACGCAGTATTTT	CASAITGTSGGWTDTQYF
TRBV20-1	TRBD2	TRBJ2-1	NA	TGCAGTGCTAGGGCGGGGGGGCCGGGGAATGAGCAGTTCTTC	CSARAGGPGNEQFF
TRBV6-5	NA	TRBJ2-3	NA	TGTGCCAGCAGTTACGGGATCCTAGGGGATACGCAGTATTTT	CASSYGILGDTQYF
TRBV12-3/TRBV12-4	TRBD1	TRBJ2-7	NA	TGTGCCAGCAGCCCCGGGACAGGGGGACCGTACTTC	CASSPGTGGPYF
TRBV5-1	TRBD1	TRBJ2-7	NA	TGCGCCAGCAGGGGACAGACAGGGGGGTCCTACGAGCAGTACTTC	CASRGQTGGSYEQYF
TRBV12-3/TRBV12-4	NA	TRBJ2-7	NA	TGTGCCAGCAGCGGAAGTAGGGACGGCTCCTACGAGCAGTACTTC	CASSGSRDGSYEQYF
TRBV20-1	NA	TRBJ2-3	NA	TGCAGTGCTAGGGGACTGGTTTTCGCAGATACGCAGTATTTT	CSARGLVFADTQYF
TRBV29-1	TRBD1	TRBJ1-1	NA	TGCAGCGGCAGGGGGCTTGACACTGAAGCTTTCTTT	CSGRGLDTEAFF
TRBV7-9	NA	TRBJ2-1	few	TGTGCCAGCAGCCGAGACAGGGAGCAGTTCTTC	CASSRDREQFF
TRBV7-9	TRBD1	TRBJ2-1	NA	TGTGCCAGCAGCCGGGATATACAGGGGAAATACAATGAGCAGTTCTTC	CASSRDIQGKYNEQFF
TRBV5-6	TRBD1	TRBJ1-2	NA	TGTGCCAGCAGCTTGGAACAGGGGGACTATGGCTACACCTTC	CASSLEQGDYGYTF
TRBV29-1	NA	TRBJ1-2	few	TGCAGCGTACAGTCTAACTATGGCTACACCTTC	CSVQSNYGYTF
TRBV20-1	TRBD2	TRBJ2-3	NA	TGCAGTGCAATTTCTAGCGGAAGGACGGCAGATACGCAGTATTTT	CSAISSGRTADTQYF
TRBV7-8	NA	TRBJ2-3	NA	TGTGCCAGCAGCCGAGACCGGGACAGCACAGATACGCAGTATTTT	CASSRDRDSTDTQYF
TRBV9	NA	TRBJ2-7	few	TGTGCCAGCAGCGTCAGATCAGGGCTCCCGTACGAGCAGTACTTC	CASSVRSGLPYEQYF
TRBV21-1	NA	TRBJ2-1	NA	TGTGCCAGCAGCAAACTGATTTCGGGACAGGGGGCCGATGAGCAGTTCTTC	CASSKLISGQGADEQFF
TRBV12-3/TRBV12-4	NA	TRBJ2-1	NA	TGTGCCAGCAGTTTATCCCAGTCTGATGAGCAGTTCTTC	CASSLSQSDEQFF
TRBV7-2	TRBD1	TRBJ1-2	few	TGTGCCAGCAGCCCGGAGACGGGGACAGGCCGAGGCTACACCTTC	CASSPETGTGRGYTF
TRBV20-1	TRBD1	TRBJ1-5	few	TGCAGTGCGGGGGACAGGGGGGCGTATAGCAATCAGCCCCAGCATTTT	CSAGDRGAYSNQPQHF
TRBV9	NA	TRBJ2-3	NA	TGTGCCAGCAGCGAGAGGGGGACTTTCACAGATACGCAGTATTTT	CASSERGTFTDTQYF
TRBV20-1	TRBD2	TRBJ2-3	NA	TGCAGTGCTAGAGCCATCGGACTAGCGGGGGCCACAGATACGCAGTATTTT	CSARAIGLAGATDTQYF
TRBV28	NA	TRBJ1-6	few	TGTGCCAGCAGTCCCCGGACAGCCACCCGTCTCAATTCACCCCTCCACTTT	CASSPRTATRLNSPLHF
TRBV6-5	NA	TRBJ2-5	few	TGTGCCAGCAGTTGGGCCAGGGGGGGGAAGGAGACCCAGTACTTC	CASSWARGGKETQYF
TRBV29-1	NA	TRBJ2-2	few	TGCAGCGTTGCCCCACAGACAGGATCCGGGGAGCTGTTTTTT	CSVAPQTGSGELFF
TRBV6-5	TRBD1	TRBJ1-2	NA	TGTGCCAGCAGTTACTCCAGGGGGTATGGCTACACCTTC	CASSYSRGYGYTF
TRBV11-2	NA	TRBJ2-1	few	TGTGCCAGCAGCTTTGGTGGTCTAGCCGTCAATGAGCAGTTCTTC	CASSFGGLAVNEQFF
TRBV29-1	NA	TRBJ1-2	NA	TGCAGCGTTGAACAGGCAGGGGAGTACGGCTACACCTTC	CSVEQAGEYGYTF
TRBV6-1	NA	TRBJ2-2	few	TGTGCCAGCACGCCCGGGGCTCACACCGGGGAGCTGTTTTTT	CASTPGAHTGELFF
TRBV6-1	NA	TRBJ1-6	few	TGTGCCAGCAGTGGCTCAAGCTCCTATAATTCACCCCTCCACTTT	CASSGSSSYNSPLHF
TRBV20-1	NA	TRBJ2-1	few	TGCAGTGCTAGAGTCCCACTAGCAGTCTACAATGAGCAGTTCTTC	CSARVPLAVYNEQFF
TRBV7-9	NA	TRBJ2-5	NA	TGTGCCAGCAGCTACTATCAAGAGACCCAGTACTTC	CASSYYQETQYF
TRBV20-1	NA	TRBJ1-4	NA	TGCAGTGCTAGAGATCTGATTACTAATGAAAAACTGTTTTTT	CSARDLITNEKLFF
TRBV7-8	NA	TRBJ2-3	NA	TGTGCCAGCAGCCATCGGACGGTTAGCACAGATACGCAGTATTTT	CASSHRTVSTDTQYF
TRBV20-1	NA	TRBJ2-2	NA	TGCAGTGCTAGGGGGGGTTCCTCGAACACCGGGGAGCTGTTTTTT	CSARGGSSNTGELFF
TRBV10-3	NA	TRBJ2-7	NA	TGTGCCATCAGCGAATCCCTCTACGAGCAGTACTTC	CAISESLYEQYF